Listed below are T cell receptor beta chains from one sample, sequenced in a study of T cell responses to AZD1222 COVID-19 vaccine. TCRdb keeps only in-frame clones here, not all; method: immunoSEQ multiplex PCR. The repertoire holds about 140,000 clones, with about 91% as singletons. Sequencing used peripheral blood, obtained on day 0 of AZD1222 vaccination. The origin of the receptors is an adult in good health. CDR3s include the opening cysteine and the closing phenylalanine or tryptophan.

cdr3_aa v_call
CASSYSGLANTEAFF TRBV6-5
CATGGALTEAFF TRBV10-3
CASSLGGRGPGGQETQYF TRBV7-3
CASSWQGNVGPQHF TRBV6-5
CASSTLTSGGTGELFF TRBV19
CASSPGGFTDTQYF TRBV5-4
CASSLAHGRETQYF TRBV7-2
CASSEGQKTDTQYF TRBV14
CASSVGLAGYQETQYF TRBV3-1/TRBV3-2
CASSSGLYSGNTIYF TRBV19
CASSPLFEAFF TRBV18
CASSQAGTGNGYTF TRBV4-3
CSVDSAGASGTEAFF TRBV29-1
CASSFWTVPSGELFF TRBV5-4
CAWSVGQDNQPQHF TRBV30
CASSYASGGSYEQYF TRBV6-5
CASSGRTSGRAPPNEQFF TRBV27
CASSLEWEGYNEQFF TRBV5-1
CASSQERTYQETQYF TRBV11-2
CAWSFGDGYTF TRBV30
CASSPSPNTQYF TRBV19
CASDRGYTEAFF TRBV19
CASSIGNSNQPQHF TRBV19
CASSHIGTSWFGF TRBV4-2
CSAWLNEQYF TRBV20-1
CSVSRPGTANTGELFF TRBV29-1
CASRRQGAYTEAFF TRBV6-5
CAWKAGAAFF TRBV30
CASSTTPGTGYGYTF TRBV28
CASSYQPNTEAFF TRBV6-5
CASSRTELQPQHF TRBV6-6
CASTEGDRGTEAFF TRBV2
CASSFVTQYYGYTF TRBV7-9
CASRGDFLTGETQYF TRBV27
CASSLTKIPSYNEQFF TRBV27
CASSPEEAGSPLHF TRBV18
CASSDYRDTEAFF TRBV6-2/TRBV6-3
CASSIEQGGGYGYTF TRBV19
CASSILAGVNTGELFF TRBV19
CASSLVGTGSGELFF TRBV7-2
CASSDPGQGNEKLFF TRBV4-3
CASSQSRPNEQFF TRBV4-2